This passage covers 32 T cell receptor beta chains from one sample sequenced in a study of T-cell reconstitution after alpha-beta-depleted transplantation in children. During its preparation, the TCRbeta library received unique molecular identifiers. Via MiXCR, TCRdb re-called the PCR reads, giving one row per CDR3 protein. The sample carries 550,000 to 800,000 distinct CDR3 sequences, around 13% recorded once. This material consisted of PBMCs, taken before TCRalphabeta/CD19-depleted stem cell transplant. All receptors come from a girl aged 2 to 10 with congenital amegakaryocytic thrombocytopenia, due to receive a stem cell transplant.

The chain has TRBV12-3 or TRBV12-4 and TRBJ1-4; 10 bases line up with TRBD1. The CDR3 totals 19 residues. The V gene end was trimmed by 6 bases and the J gene end by 3 bases; junction bases not matched to a gene: 16. The CDR3 sequence: CASRVAGQGKSGANEKLFF. The CDR3 DNA reads as TGTGCCAGCAGAGTGGCGGGACAGGGGAAATCAGGAGCTAATGAAAAACTGTTTTTT.

This chain links TRBV20-1 with TRBJ2-1; TRBD2 is a possible D gene (5 bases). The CDR3 is 13 amino acids. CDR1 and CDR2 from the germline V gene are DFQATT and SNEGSKA (reference sequence). Between the trimmed V and J ends, which lost 1 base and 4 bases, there was a span of 8 bases. The CDR3 nucleotides read TGCAGTGCTAGAGCAGCGGATTACAATGAGCAGTTCTTC. Encoded protein: CSARAADYNEQFF.

The V gene is TRBV2, the J gene TRBJ2-2; D unclear. The V end was cut by 4 bases, the J end by 8 bases, with 11 bases between. Germline V CDR1 and CDR2: SNHLY, FYNNEI. This CDR3 is 13 amino acids long. CDR3: CASSAFPAGELFF. For the CDR3, the DNA is TGTGCCAGCAGTGCTTTTCCAGCGGGGGAGCTGTTTTTT.

This clonotype occurred a few times. The rearrangement links TRBV5-1 to TRBJ2-6; TRBD2 matches 13 bases. Trimming cost V 4 bases and J 0 bases; bases outside gene matches: 4. Germline V gives CDR1 SGHRS, CDR2 YFSETQ. This CDR3 region has 18 residues. This chain's CDR3 is CASSPGLAGISGANVLTF. The CDR3 nucleotides are TGCGCCAGCAGCCCGGGACTAGCGGGAATCTCTGGGGCCAACGTCCTGACTTTC.

For this clonotype: Relative to the germline gene, one junction end is altered; a read error may explain this. The CDR3 protein is CVSSYHRDIDHEQFF. CDR3 nucleotides: TGTGTCAGCAGTTACCACAGGGATATAGACCATGAGCAGTTCTTC. The chain links TRBV28 to TRBJ2-1; a weak D match, TRBD1 (6 bases). This CDR3 spans 15 amino acids. Germline lookup yields CDR1 MDHEN and CDR2 SYDVKM.

This clonotype was counted a few times. The gene calls are TRBV10-3 and TRBJ2-7, with 11 nucleotides matching TRBD1. The V and J ends lost 0 bases and 2 bases, in that order; junction bases with no gene match: 15. Germline V gene sequence: CDR1 ENHRY, CDR2 SYGVKD. The CDR3 is 20 amino acids. This chain's CDR3 is CAISESVLKSWDRGAYEQYF. The CDR3 DNA is TGTGCCATCAGTGAGTCAGTGTTGAAGTCGTGGGACAGGGGGGCCTACGAGCAGTACTTC.

The chain links TRBV20-1 to TRBJ2-3; D might be TRBD2 (6 bases). The CDR3 length is 15 residues. Germline V CDR1 and CDR2: DFQATT, SNEGSKA (reference sequence). Trimming removed 2 bases at V and 2 bases at J, with 14 bases between. CDR3 nucleotides: TGCAGTGCTAGACCATTTAGCGGAAACACAGATACGCAGTATTTT. This encodes CSARPFSGNTDTQYF.

This chain connects TRBV20-1 to TRBJ2-6; TRBD1 aligns across 9 bases. V lost 3 bases and J lost 3; bases outside the gene matches: 12. The germline gives CDR1 DFQATT, CDR2 SNEGSKA (reference sequence). This CDR3 is built from 18 residues. For the CDR3, the DNA is TGCAGTGCTAGGACTACCGGGACAGGGTCTTATGGGGCCAACGTCCTGACTTTC. Translated, it gives CSARTTGTGSYGANVLTF.

In regard to this clonotype: At one end, the junction sequence differs from germline, possibly due to a read error. The CDR3 here is CASSFYHGDLSF. As DNA, the CDR3 is TGTGCCAGCAGCTTTTACCACGGGGACTTATCTTTC. The gene calls are TRBV7-2 and TRBJ2-5, with D perhaps matching TRBD2 (6 bases). The germline V gene encodes CDR1 SGHTA and CDR2 FQGNSA. CDR3 length: 12 amino acids.

At least ten counts were recorded for this clonotype. The V call is TRBV7-6, the J call TRBJ1-1; unclear D gene. The germline gives CDR1 SGHVS, CDR2 FNYEAQ. Trimming left V 5 bases short and J 0 bases short, with 10 bases between. The CDR3 sequence is 14 residues long. The CDR3 DNA sequence: TGTGCCAGCAGCCCTGCAATCATGAACACTGAAGCTTTCTTT. Amino acids: CASSPAIMNTEAFF.

This clonotype appeared many times. The chain recombines TRBV24-1 with TRBJ1-1; D is unresolved. This CDR3 comprises 12 residues. Trimming shortened V by 5 bases and J by 1 base, and 4 bases separated the two germline ends. Germline V gene data show CDR1 as KGHDR and CDR2 as SFDVKD. The CDR3 sequence: CATSAANTEAFF. The CDR3 bases are TGTGCCACCAGTGCGGCGAACACTGAAGCTTTCTTT.

This clonotype was seen at least ten times. V gene TRBV5-1 combines with J gene TRBJ2-6, with D uncertain. CDR3 size: 14 residues. Trimming left V 5 bases short and J 0 bases short, with 6 bases between. Per the germline V gene, CDR1 is SGHRS and CDR2 is YFSETQ. CDR3 DNA: TGCGCCAGCAGTGAGAACTCTGGGGCCAACGTCCTGACTTTC. Translation: CASSENSGANVLTF. Supplemented by reference TRBV5-1 and TRBJ2-6, the full variable domain reads KAGVTQTPRYLIKTRGQQVTLSCSPISGHRSVSWYQQTPGQGLQFLFEYFSETQRNKGNFPGRFSGRQFSNSRSEMNVSTLELGDSALYLCASSENSGANVLTFGAGSRLTVL.

This clonotype appeared many times. The chain recombines TRBV20-1 with TRBJ1-1; D not resolved. V lost 5 bases to trimming and J lost 5 bases, with 15 bases between them. CDR1 DFQATT and CDR2 SNEGSKA come from the germline V gene (reference sequence). This CDR3 region has 13 residues. The CDR3 region has the DNA TGCAGTGCTGGAACATACACTAGGACTGAAGCTTTCTTT. It translates to CSAGTYTRTEAFF.

This clonotype was seen at least ten times. The chain couples TRBV29-1 to TRBJ2-7; perhaps TRBD1 as D (5 bases). V lost 7 bases, J lost 2 bases, and 15 bases lay in between. The length of the CDR3 is 13 residues. The V gene's germline CDR1 is SQVTM and CDR2 ANQGSEA. CDR3 region: CSGLMTDTYEQYF. The CDR3 DNA is TGCAGCGGTCTAATGACGGACACCTACGAGCAGTACTTC.

This chain connects TRBV7-2 to TRBJ2-7; 8 nucleotides align to TRBD1. The CDR3 contains 13 residues. The germline CDR1 and CDR2 sequences are SGHTA and FQGNSA. Trimming took 6 bases from V and 6 from J; bases not matched to a gene: 7. CDR3 DNA sequence: TGTGCCAGCAGGCTGACAGGGGAGAGCGAGCAGTACTTC. Its translation is CASRLTGESEQYF.

A word on this clonotype: A much larger clone is a single base away; this may be a read error. This chain joins TRBV5-3 and TRBJ2-3; 7 nucleotides agree with TRBD2. TRBV5-3 is an ORF, and what it does is uncertain. The CDR3 has 15 residues. Germline trimming cut 1 base from V and 5 bases from J; bases unmatched to any gene: 7. The CDR3 region has the DNA TGTGCCAGAAGCTTGCCCAGCGGGAAGAGAGATACGCAGTATTTT. It is translated as CARSLPSGKRDTQYF.

The rearrangement uses TRBV5-1 and TRBJ2-1; D may be TRBD2 (5 bases). Germline V gene lookup returns CDR1 SGHRS and CDR2 YFSETQ. The CDR3 sequence is 16 residues long. V was cut by 4 bases and J by 0 bases, with 14 bases left in between. CDR3: CASSNFGGSSYNEQFF. The DNA for the CDR3 is TGCGCCAGCAGCAACTTCGGTGGGAGCTCCTACAATGAGCAGTTCTTC. The full variable domain, in which reference TRBV5-1 and TRBJ2-1 provide the parts outside the CDR3, is KAGVTQTPRYLIKTRGQQVTLSCSPISGHRSVSWYQQTPGQGLQFLFEYFSETQRNKGNFPGRFSGRQFSNSRSEMNVSTLELGDSALYLCASSNFGGSSYNEQFFGPGTRLTVL.

The sample holds many counts of this clonotype. The V call is TRBV29-1, the J call TRBJ2-3; 14 bases agree with TRBD2. CDR3 length: 17 amino acids. The V and J ends lost 4 bases and 4 bases, in that order; junction bases with no gene match: 10. Germline values: CDR1 SQVTM, CDR2 ANQGSEA. For the CDR3, the DNA is TGCAGCGTTGGGGCAGCGGGACTAGCGGGAGAGGCAGATACGCAGTATTTT. Residues: CSVGAAGLAGEADTQYF.

V and J are TRBV5-6 and TRBJ2-3, with 10 bases fitting TRBD2. Germline V gene data show CDR1 as SGHDT and CDR2 as YYEEEE. The J segment lost 0 bases and the V segment lost 3 bases, leaving 16 bases of the junction unmatched. CDR3 length: 20 residues. CDR3: CASSWTLETRTSGSTDTQYF. DNA of the CDR3: TGTGCCAGCAGCTGGACGCTTGAGACTCGGACTAGCGGTAGCACAGATACGCAGTATTTT.

On this clonotype itself: The junction and the germline gene differ at one end; a read error may be behind it. The rearrangement joins TRBV5-5 to TRBJ2-7; no clear D gene. The germline CDR1 and CDR2 sequences are SGHKS and YYEKEE (reference sequence). There are 13 residues in the CDR3. The CDR3 spells CVSSFASRYEQYF. The CDR3 nucleotides are TGTGTCAGCAGCTTTGCATCTCGCTACGAGCAGTACTTC.

This clonotype was seen at least ten times. The gene calls are TRBV10-3 and TRBJ2-3; 10 bases are shared with TRBD2. Germline CDR1 reads ENHRY; CDR2 reads SYGVKD. The trim removed 8 bases at V and 1 base at J, leaving 3 bases unmatched. This CDR3 spans 14 amino acids. The CDR3 loop is CAILAGVGTDTQYF. For the CDR3, the DNA is TGTGCCATCCTAGCGGGAGTAGGCACAGATACGCAGTATTTT.

This clonotype was recorded a few times. The chain employs TRBV12-3 or TRBV12-4 and TRBJ2-2; a possible D gene is TRBD1 (5 bases). This CDR3 region has 14 residues. V dropped 3 bases and J dropped 5 bases, with 10 bases sitting between them. CDR3 DNA: TGTGCCAGCAGTTTGCAGGGTGGGACCGGGGAGCTGTTTTTT. Amino acid sequence: CASSLQGGTGELFF.

The rearrangement uses TRBV7-9 and TRBJ1-1; D not certain. V lost 5 bases and J lost 3, with 4 bases in between. From germline, CDR1 is SEHNR and CDR2 FQNEAQ (reference sequence). The CDR3 has 11 amino acids. The CDR3 DNA follows: TGTGCCAGCAGCCGGCACACTGAAGCTTTCTTT. Residues: CASSRHTEAFF.

This sequence joins TRBV7-8 and TRBJ2-3; 8 bases align to TRBD1. CDR3 length: 14 residues. Trimming cost V 6 bases and J 7 bases; bases outside gene matches: 9. CDR1 SGHVS and CDR2 FQNEAQ come from the germline V gene. CDR3 nucleotides: TGTGCCAGCAGGGGGAGGACAGGGAGGTATACGCAGTATTTT. The encoded protein is CASRGRTGRYTQYF.

V is TRBV7-2 and J is TRBJ1-2; D is uncertain. Germline CDR1 SGHTA, CDR2 FQGNSA. The CDR3 is 14 residues long. V was trimmed by 5 bases and J by 0 bases, leaving 10 bases between them. The chain's CDR3 is CASSPSPANYGYTF. Written as DNA, the CDR3 is TGTGCCAGCAGCCCTTCTCCAGCTAACTATGGCTACACCTTC.

This clonotype has more than one count but fewer than ten. The chain combines TRBV15 with TRBJ2-6; TRBD1 might be the D (5 bases). The CDR3 consists of 17 residues. Deletions cut 5 bases from V and 4 bases from J, with 18 bases between. The germline V gene has CDR1 LNHNV and CDR2 YYDKDF (reference sequence). CDR3 protein: CATSSPTVNSGANVLTF. The CDR3 bases are TGTGCCACCAGCTCACCGACAGTCAACTCCGGGGCCAACGTCCTGACTTTC.

The chain uses TRBV7-9 and TRBJ1-2; D may be TRBD1 (6 bases). This CDR3 comprises 13 residues. The V end lost 3 bases, the J end lost 8 bases, and 13 bases lay between the germline ends. CDR1 is SEHNR, CDR2 FQNEAQ, per germline (reference sequence). CDR3 residues: CASSFPTGGGYTF. As DNA, the CDR3 is TGTGCCAGCAGCTTCCCAACGGGGGGCGGCTACACCTTC. The complete variable domain, with remaining parts taken from reference TRBV7-9 and TRBJ1-2, reads DTGVSQNPRHKITKRGQNVTFRCDPISEHNRLYWYRQTLGQGPEFLTYFQNEAQLEKSRLLSDRFSAERPKGSFSTLEIQRTEQGDSAMYLCASSFPTGGGYTFGSGTRLTVV.

This clonotype turned up a few times. The V gene is TRBV29-1, the J gene TRBJ2-7; D gene uncertain. The CDR3 spans 11 residues. V was cut by 5 bases and J by 2 bases, with 7 bases left in between. Germline CDR1 SQVTM, CDR2 ANQGSEA. The CDR3 sequence: CSVLTAYEQYF. CDR3 coding DNA: TGCAGCGTTCTCACGGCCTACGAGCAGTACTTC.

This chain joins TRBV7-2 and TRBJ2-7; D is perhaps TRBD1 (6 bases). The length of the CDR3 is 16 residues. Germline V gene sequence: CDR1 SGHTA, CDR2 FQGNSA. The V gene lost 4 bases and the J gene lost 0 bases, with 16 bases spanning the gap. CDR3 sequence reads: CASSSQGTFFSYEQYF. CDR3 sequence (DNA): TGTGCCAGCAGCTCCCAAGGGACATTCTTCTCCTACGAGCAGTACTTC. The whole variable domain, filled in from reference TRBV7-2 and TRBJ2-7, reads GAGVSQSPSNKVTEKGKDVELRCDPISGHTALYWYRQSLGQGLEFLIYFQGNSAPDKSGLPSDRFSAERTGGSVSTLTIQRTQQEDSAVYLCASSSQGTFFSYEQYFGPGTRLTVT.

The chain carries TRBV21-1 and TRBJ1-5; the tabulated D call, TRBD1, remains unverified against the DNA. TRBV21-1 is a listed pseudogene. This CDR3 has 17 amino acids. The CDR3 DNA follows: TGTGCCAGCAGCAAGGGGTGGTGGGGCACCCACAATCAGCCCCAGCATTTT. Translation: CASSKGWWGTHNQPQHF.

This chain uses TRBV29-1 with TRBJ1-2; TRBD1 aligns across 8 bases. This CDR3 is 13 amino acids long. Looked up from germline, CDR1 is SQVTM and CDR2 is ANQGSEA. Trimming took 4 bases from V and 6 from J; bases not matched to a gene: 7. Here the CDR3 reads CSVVGRGRDGYTF. DNA for the CDR3: TGCAGCGTTGTGGGCAGGGGGCGAGATGGCTACACCTTC.

This clonotype was seen ten or more times. This chain uses TRBV12-3 or TRBV12-4 with TRBJ2-1; TRBD2 matches 8 bases. V lost 5 bases to trimming and J lost 3 bases; unmatched junction nucleotides: 9. The CDR3 spans 16 residues. The CDR3 DNA sequence: TGTGCCAGCAGTAAAATCGTAGCGGGGCTCTACAATGAGCAGTTCTTC. Amino acids: CASSKIVAGLYNEQFF.